The 3 T cell receptor beta chains reported below all come from one sample, sequenced in a study of shared clonotypes between healthy human individuals. The naive CD8 subset, CD45RO-negative cells positively selected for CCR7, excluded terminally differentiated effector memory CD45RA+ cells. Clones were read by immunoSEQ multiplex PCR, and TCRdb kept only the in-frame ones, dropping some. The top ten clones hold 0.85% to 1.2% of a sample with about 2 million clones, approximately 94% of them seen once. Sequenced material: naive CD8+ T cells sorted from blood. The receptors here all came from a man in his late teens or twenties in good health.

CDR3: CSVELMDNYGYTF. CDR3 in DNA: TGCAGCGTTGAGCTAATGGACAACTATGGCTACACCTTC. The gene calls are TRBV29-1 and TRBJ1-2; D not resolved. The V gene's germline CDR1 is SQVTM and CDR2 ANQGSEA. CDR3 length: 13 amino acids. Trimming removed 3 bases at V and 2 bases at J, with 10 bases between.

The count of this clone is one. The chain employs TRBV14 and TRBJ1-6, with a weak D call TRBD1 (6 bases). The CDR3 loop spans 17 amino acids. V lost 1 base, J lost 8 bases, and 18 bases lay in between. Germline V gives CDR1 SGHDN, CDR2 FVKESK. The CDR3 sequence is CASSQAGGQPYYSPLHF. CDR3 coding DNA: TGTGCCAGCAGCCAAGCCGGAGGACAGCCTTATTATTCACCCCTCCACTTT.

The chain has TRBV10-2 and TRBJ2-7; 12 bases agree with TRBD2. Germline values: CDR1 WSHSY, CDR2 SAAADI. Losses at the gene ends were 5 bases for V and 4 bases for J; bases not matched to a gene: 3. The CDR3 loop spans 14 amino acids. CDR3 amino acids: CASSTSGRTYEQYF. The CDR3 nucleotides are TGCGCCAGCAGTACTAGCGGGAGGACATACGAGCAGTACTTC.